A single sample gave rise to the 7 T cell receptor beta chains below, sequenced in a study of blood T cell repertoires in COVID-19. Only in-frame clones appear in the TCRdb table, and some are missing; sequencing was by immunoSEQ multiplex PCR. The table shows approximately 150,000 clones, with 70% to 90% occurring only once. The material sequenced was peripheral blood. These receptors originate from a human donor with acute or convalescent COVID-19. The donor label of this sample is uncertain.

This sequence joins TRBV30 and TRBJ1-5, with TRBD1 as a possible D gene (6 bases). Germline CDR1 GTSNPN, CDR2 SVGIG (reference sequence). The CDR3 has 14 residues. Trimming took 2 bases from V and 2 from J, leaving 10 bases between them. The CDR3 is CAWSRDTGNQPQHF. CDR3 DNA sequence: TGTGCCTGGAGTAGGGACACGGGCAATCAGCCCCAGCATTTT.

CDR3 bases: TGTGCCAGCTCCCCGACGGGATCTGGGGCCAACGTCCTGACTTTC. Amino acid sequence: CASSPTGSGANVLTF. The chain recombines TRBV18 with TRBJ2-6, with D possibly being TRBD2 (5 bases). There are 15 residues in the CDR3. Between the trimmed V and J ends, which lost 6 bases and 1 base, there was a span of 10 bases. Germline-derived CDR1 and CDR2 are KGHSH and LQKENI. The full variable domain, its missing parts supplied by reference TRBV18 and TRBJ2-6, is NAGVMQNPRHLVRRRGQEARLRCSPMKGHSHVYWYRQLPEEGLKFMVYLQKENIIDESGMPKERFSAEFPKEGPSILRIQQVVRGDSAAYFCASSPTGSGANVLTFGAGSRLTVL.

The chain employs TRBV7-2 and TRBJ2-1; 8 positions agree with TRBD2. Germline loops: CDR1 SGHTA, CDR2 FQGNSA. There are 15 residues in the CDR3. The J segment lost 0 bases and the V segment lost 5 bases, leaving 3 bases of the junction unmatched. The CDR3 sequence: CASSTTSGSYNEQFF. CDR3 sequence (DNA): TGTGCCAGCAGCACCACTAGCGGCTCCTACAATGAGCAGTTCTTC.

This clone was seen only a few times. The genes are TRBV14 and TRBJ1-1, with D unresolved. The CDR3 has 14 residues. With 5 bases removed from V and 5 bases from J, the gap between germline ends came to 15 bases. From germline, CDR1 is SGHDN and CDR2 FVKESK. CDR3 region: CASSARLRKTEAFF. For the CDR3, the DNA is TGTGCCAGCAGCGCACGACTGCGGAAAACTGAAGCTTTCTTT.

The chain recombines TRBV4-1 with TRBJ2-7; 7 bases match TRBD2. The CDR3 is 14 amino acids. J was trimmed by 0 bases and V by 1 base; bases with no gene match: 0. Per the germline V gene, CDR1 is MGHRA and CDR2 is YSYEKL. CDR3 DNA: TGCGCCAGCAGCCAAGGGGAGGGCTCCTACGAGCAGTACTTC. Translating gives CASSQGEGSYEQYF.

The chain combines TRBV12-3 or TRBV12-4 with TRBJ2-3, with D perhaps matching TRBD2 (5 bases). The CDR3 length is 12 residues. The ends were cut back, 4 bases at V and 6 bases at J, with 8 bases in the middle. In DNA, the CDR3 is TGTGCCAGCAGTTCAAGCGGCGATACGCAGTATTTT. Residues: CASSSSGDTQYF.

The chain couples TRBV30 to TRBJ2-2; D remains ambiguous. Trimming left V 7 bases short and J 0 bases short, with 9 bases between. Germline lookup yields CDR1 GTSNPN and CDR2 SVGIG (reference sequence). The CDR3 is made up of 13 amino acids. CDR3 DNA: TGTGCCTTTAGAGAAACGAACACCGGGGAGCTGTTTTTT. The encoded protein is CAFRETNTGELFF.